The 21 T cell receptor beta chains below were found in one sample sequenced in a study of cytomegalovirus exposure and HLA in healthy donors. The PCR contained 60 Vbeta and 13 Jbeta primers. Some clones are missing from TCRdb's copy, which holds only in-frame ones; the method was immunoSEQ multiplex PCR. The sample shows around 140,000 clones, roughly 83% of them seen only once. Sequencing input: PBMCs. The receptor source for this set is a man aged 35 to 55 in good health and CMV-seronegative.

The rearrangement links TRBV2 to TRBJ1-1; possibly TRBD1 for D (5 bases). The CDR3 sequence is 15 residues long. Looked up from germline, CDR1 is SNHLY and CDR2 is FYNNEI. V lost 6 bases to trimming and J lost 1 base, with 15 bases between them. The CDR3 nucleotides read TGTGCCAGCAGCCCCCTCCGGGGGGAGAACACTGAAGCTTTCTTT. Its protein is CASSPLRGENTEAFF.

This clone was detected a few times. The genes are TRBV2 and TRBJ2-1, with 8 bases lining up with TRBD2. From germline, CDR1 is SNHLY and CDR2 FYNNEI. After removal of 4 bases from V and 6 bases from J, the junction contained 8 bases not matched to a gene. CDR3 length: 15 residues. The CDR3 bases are TGTGCCAGCAGTGTGGGACTAGGCCCCCTCAATGAGCAGTTCTTC. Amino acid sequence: CASSVGLGPLNEQFF.

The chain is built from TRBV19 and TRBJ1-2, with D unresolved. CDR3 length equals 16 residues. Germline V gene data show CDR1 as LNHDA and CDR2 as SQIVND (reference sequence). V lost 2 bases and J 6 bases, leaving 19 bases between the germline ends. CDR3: CASSIPGSTAPDGYTF. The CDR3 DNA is TGTGCCAGTAGTATACCGGGGTCAACGGCCCCGGATGGCTACACCTTC.

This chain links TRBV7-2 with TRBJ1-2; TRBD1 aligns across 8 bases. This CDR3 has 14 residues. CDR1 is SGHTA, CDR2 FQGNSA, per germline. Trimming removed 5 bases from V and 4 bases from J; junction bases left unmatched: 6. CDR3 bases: TGTGCCAGCAGCCGGGCAGGGGGCGCCTATGGCTACACCTTC. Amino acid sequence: CASSRAGGAYGYTF.

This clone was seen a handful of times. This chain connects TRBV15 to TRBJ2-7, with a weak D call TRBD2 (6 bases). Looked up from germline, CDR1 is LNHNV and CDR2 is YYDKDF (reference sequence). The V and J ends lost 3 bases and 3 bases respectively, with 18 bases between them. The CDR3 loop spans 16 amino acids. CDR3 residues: CATSRGSWTKNYEQYF. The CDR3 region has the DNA TGTGCCACCAGCAGGGGGTCTTGGACTAAAAACTACGAGCAGTACTTC.

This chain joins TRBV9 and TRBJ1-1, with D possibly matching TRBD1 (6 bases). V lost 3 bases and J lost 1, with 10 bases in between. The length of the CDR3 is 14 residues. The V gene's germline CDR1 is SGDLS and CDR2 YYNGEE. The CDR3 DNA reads TGTGCCAGCAGCGAACAGGGAACGAACACTGAAGCTTTCTTT. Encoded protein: CASSEQGTNTEAFF.

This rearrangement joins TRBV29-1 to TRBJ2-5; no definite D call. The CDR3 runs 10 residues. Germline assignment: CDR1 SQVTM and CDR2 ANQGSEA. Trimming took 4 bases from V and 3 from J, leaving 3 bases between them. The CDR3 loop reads CSVVKETQYF. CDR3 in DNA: TGCAGCGTTGTTAAAGAGACCCAGTACTTC.

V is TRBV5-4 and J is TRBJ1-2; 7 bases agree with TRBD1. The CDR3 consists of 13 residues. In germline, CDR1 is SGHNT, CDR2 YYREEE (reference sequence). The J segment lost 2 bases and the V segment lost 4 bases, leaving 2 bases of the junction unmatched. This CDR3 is CASSQGQNYGYTF. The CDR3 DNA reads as TGTGCCAGCAGCCAGGGACAGAACTATGGCTACACCTTC.

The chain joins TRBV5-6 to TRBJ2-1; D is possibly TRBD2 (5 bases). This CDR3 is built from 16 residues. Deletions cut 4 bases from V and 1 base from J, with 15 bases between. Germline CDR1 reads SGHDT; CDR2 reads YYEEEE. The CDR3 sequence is CASSTLGADSYNEQFF. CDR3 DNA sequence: TGTGCCAGCAGCACGCTAGGAGCGGATTCCTACAATGAGCAGTTCTTC. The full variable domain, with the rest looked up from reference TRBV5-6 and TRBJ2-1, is DAGVTQSPTHLIKTRGQQVTLRCSPKSGHDTVSWYQQALGQGPQFIFQYYEEEERQRGNFPDRFSGHQFPNYSSELNVNALLLGDSALYLCASSTLGADSYNEQFFGPGTRLTVL.

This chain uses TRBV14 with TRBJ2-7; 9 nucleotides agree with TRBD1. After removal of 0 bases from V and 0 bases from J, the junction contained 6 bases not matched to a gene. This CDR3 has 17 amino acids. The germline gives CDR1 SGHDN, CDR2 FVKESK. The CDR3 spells CASSQEVDRGYSYEQYF. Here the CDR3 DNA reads TGTGCCAGCAGCCAAGAAGTGGACAGGGGATACTCCTACGAGCAGTACTTC.

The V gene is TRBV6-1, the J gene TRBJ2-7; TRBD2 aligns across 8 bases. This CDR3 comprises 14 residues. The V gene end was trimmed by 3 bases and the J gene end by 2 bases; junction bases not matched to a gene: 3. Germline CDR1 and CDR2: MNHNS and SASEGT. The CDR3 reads CASSDPTSAYEQYF. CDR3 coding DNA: TGTGCCAGCAGTGACCCGACTAGCGCCTACGAGCAGTACTTC.

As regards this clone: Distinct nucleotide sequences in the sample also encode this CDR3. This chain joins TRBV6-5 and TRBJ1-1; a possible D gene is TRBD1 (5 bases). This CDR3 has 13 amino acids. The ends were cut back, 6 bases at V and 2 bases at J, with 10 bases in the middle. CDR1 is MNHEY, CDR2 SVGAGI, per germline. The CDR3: CASSLTVNTEAFF. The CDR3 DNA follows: TGTGCCAGCAGCCTGACAGTAAACACTGAAGCTTTCTTT.

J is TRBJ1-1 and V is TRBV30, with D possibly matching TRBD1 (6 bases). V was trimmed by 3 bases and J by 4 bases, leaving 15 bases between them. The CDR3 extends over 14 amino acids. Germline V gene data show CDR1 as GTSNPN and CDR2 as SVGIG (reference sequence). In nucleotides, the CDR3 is TGTGCCTGGAGGGCGGGGGCCGTGTTCACTGAAGCTTTCTTT. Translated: CAWRAGAVFTEAFF. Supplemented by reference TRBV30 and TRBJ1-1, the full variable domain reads SQTIHQWPATLVQPVGSPLSLECTVEGTSNPNLYWYRQAAGRGLQLLFYSVGIGQISSEVPQNLSASRPQDRQFILSSKKLLLSDSGFYLCAWRAGAVFTEAFFGQGTRLTVV.

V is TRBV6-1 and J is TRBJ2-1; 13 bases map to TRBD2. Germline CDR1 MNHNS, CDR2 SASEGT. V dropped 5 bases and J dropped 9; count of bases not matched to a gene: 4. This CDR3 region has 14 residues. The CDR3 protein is CASSTRTSGSEQFF. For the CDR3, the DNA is TGTGCCAGCAGTACTCGGACTAGCGGGAGTGAGCAGTTCTTC.

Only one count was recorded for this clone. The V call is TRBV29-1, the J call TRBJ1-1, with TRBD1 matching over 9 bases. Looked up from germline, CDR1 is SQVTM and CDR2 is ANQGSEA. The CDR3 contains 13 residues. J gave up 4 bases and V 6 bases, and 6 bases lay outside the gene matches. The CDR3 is CSVLQGAGTEAFF. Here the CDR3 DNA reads TGCAGCGTACTACAGGGGGCAGGCACTGAAGCTTTCTTT.

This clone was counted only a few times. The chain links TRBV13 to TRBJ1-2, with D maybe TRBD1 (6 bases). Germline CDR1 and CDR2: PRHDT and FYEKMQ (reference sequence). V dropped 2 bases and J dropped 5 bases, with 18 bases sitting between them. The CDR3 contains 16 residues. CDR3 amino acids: CASSLSDRGTPYGYTF. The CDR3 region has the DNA TGTGCCAGCAGCTTATCGGATAGGGGGACACCATATGGCTACACCTTC.

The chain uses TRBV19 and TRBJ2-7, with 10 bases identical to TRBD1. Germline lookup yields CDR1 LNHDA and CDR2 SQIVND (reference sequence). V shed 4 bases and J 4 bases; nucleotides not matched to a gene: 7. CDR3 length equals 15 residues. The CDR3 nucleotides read TGTGCCAGTAGTACCGGGACAGGGGAATCGTACGAGCAGTACTTC. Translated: CASSTGTGESYEQYF.

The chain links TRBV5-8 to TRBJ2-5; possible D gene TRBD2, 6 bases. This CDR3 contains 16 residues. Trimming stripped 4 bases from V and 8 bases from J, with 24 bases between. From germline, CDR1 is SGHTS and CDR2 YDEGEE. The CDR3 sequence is CASSRNPYIGSCTQYF. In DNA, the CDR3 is TGTGCCAGCAGCCGGAACCCCTACATCGGGAGTTGCACCCAGTACTTC.

In nucleotides, the CDR3 is TGCGCCAGCAGCGGACAGGGGCCTAATGAAAAACTGTTTTTT. It is translated as CASSGQGPNEKLFF. This chain joins TRBV5-1 and TRBJ1-4; 9 bases are a match to TRBD1. From germline, CDR1 is SGHRS and CDR2 YFSETQ. The CDR3 covers 14 residues. V was clipped by 4 bases and J by 3 bases; unmatched bases: 1.

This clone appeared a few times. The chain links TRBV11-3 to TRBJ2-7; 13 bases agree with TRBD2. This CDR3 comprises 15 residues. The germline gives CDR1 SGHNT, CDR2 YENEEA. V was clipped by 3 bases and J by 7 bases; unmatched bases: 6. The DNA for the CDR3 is TGTGCCAGCAGCTTTGGGACTAGCGGGATAGAAGAGCAGTACTTC. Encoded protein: CASSFGTSGIEEQYF.

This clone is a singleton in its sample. CDR3 nucleotide sequence: TGTGCCAGCGGGACTAGCGGGAGTAACGAGCAGTACTTC. Protein product: CASGTSGSNEQYF. The rearrangement links TRBV19 to TRBJ2-7; 14 bases align to TRBD2. CDR3 size: 13 residues. CDR1 LNHDA and CDR2 SQIVND come from the germline V gene (reference sequence). V shed 9 bases, J shed 5 bases, and the junction held 3 bases outside the gene matches.